The clone carrying this TCR beta chain has a handful of counts. V gave up 3 bases and J gave up 5 bases; unmatched junction bases: 11. Germline V CDR1 and CDR2: KGHDR, SFDVKD. The CDR3 spans 17 residues. Individuals aged about 18 to 95 years were recruited from roughly 22 US areas. Categorization into cohorts depended on clinical history that participants reported. The recovered donors of Cohort 3 showed two negative PCRs, clearance, or symptom resolution. The data derive from a study of blood T cell repertoires in COVID-19. Authors' analysis steps: Reference gene primer amplification in the assay estimated nucleated cell counts. Generated by immunoSEQ multiplex PCR, the TCRdb table keeps only in-frame clones and is missing some. The V and J calls and clone size were taken over from that table, and D and trimming were inferred from the DNA. The sample has approximately 200,000 clones, 85% to 90% seen once.

The chain recombines TRBV24-1 with TRBJ2-3; 9 bases match TRBD2. The receptor's source is a man aged 30 to 45 who had recovered from COVID-19. The sample was PBMCs or T cells enriched from blood (not recorded which). This chain's CDR3 is CATSDGQAGGLQDTQYF. CDR3 nucleotides: TGTGCCACCAGTGATGGACAGGCGGGGGGGCTACAAGATACGCAGTATTTT.